The subject of this entry is one TCR beta chain. This sample is part of a study of technical replicates of blood from several donors. Method: immunoSEQ multiplex PCR; TCRdb's copy keeps in-frame clones and lacks some. The data contain approximately 70,000 clones, more than 85% of them singletons. The receptor's source is a human donor in good health. Some clones in this sample may be carry-over from other donors' samples. What was sequenced was PBMCs.

The CDR3 loop is CASGLGPLAGGPYNEQFF. The CDR3 bases are TGTGCTAGTGGTTTGGGGCCTCTAGCGGGAGGGCCGTACAATGAGCAGTTCTTC. The J gene is TRBJ2-1, the V gene TRBV12-5; 12 nucleotides match TRBD2. The CDR3 length is 18 residues. V was pared by 1 base and J by 4 bases, with 8 bases of the junction left unmatched. Per germline, CDR1 LGHNT and CDR2 FRNRAP.